The text below deals with one T cell receptor (beta chain). These data belong to a study of technical replicates of blood from a handful of donors. Sequencing used immunoSEQ multiplex PCR; TCRdb keeps in-frame clones, though not all of them. The sample records approximately 82,000 clones, 75% to 95% being singletons. V lost 0 bases to trimming and J lost 4 bases, with 14 bases between them. From germline, CDR1 is KGHSH and CDR2 LQKENI. The CDR3 covers 16 residues. Sequenced input: T cells isolated from PBMCs. This chain links TRBV18 with TRBJ2-3; D perhaps matches TRBD1 (6 bases). The clonotype was recovered from a human donor in good health. The DNA of the CDR3 is TGTGCCAGCTCACCACCGGCCAGGGGAGAGGCAGATACGCAGTATTTT. Translated: CASSPPARGEADTQYF.